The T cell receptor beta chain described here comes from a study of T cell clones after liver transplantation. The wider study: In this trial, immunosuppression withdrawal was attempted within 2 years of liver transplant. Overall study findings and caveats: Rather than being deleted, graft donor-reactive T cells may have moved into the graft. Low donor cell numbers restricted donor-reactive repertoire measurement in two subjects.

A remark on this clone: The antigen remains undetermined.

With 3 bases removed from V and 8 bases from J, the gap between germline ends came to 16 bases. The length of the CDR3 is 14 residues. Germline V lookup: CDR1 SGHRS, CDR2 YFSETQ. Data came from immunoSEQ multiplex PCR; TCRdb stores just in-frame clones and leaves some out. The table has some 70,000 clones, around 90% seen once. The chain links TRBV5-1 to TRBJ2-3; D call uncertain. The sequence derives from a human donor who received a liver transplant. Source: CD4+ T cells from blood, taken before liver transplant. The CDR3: CASSSTLELGTQYF. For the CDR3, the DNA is TGCGCCAGCAGCTCAACCCTCGAGTTGGGTACGCAGTATTTT.